One TCR beta chain is described in this entry. The CDR3 consists of 16 residues. V gave up 4 bases and J gave up 0 bases, with 16 bases separating them. Germline lookup yields CDR1 SGHNT and CDR2 YYREEE (reference sequence). The sample is drawn from a study of T cell changes during pregnancy in multiple sclerosis. Only in-frame clones appear in the TCRdb table, and some are missing; sequencing was by immunoSEQ multiplex PCR. The sample yields tens of thousands of clones, 94% seen once. This sample comprised peripheral blood, obtained after pregnancy. The receptor was derived from a female donor in good health, enrolled as a control in a pregnancy study. The V gene is TRBV5-4, the J gene TRBJ1-2, with no clear D. CDR3 in amino acids: CASSPGGPDTNYGYTF. CDR3 DNA sequence: TGTGCCAGCAGCCCCGGCGGGCCGGATACTAACTATGGCTACACCTTC.